The 6 T cell receptor beta chains below all came from one sample that was sequenced in a study of graft-versus-host responses after intestinal transplantation. Profiling relied on immunoSEQ multiplex PCR, and the TCRdb table lists in-frame clones only, not all of them. Among about 88,000 clones listed, 94% were seen once. Which antigens these TCRs recognize remains unknown. Sequencing used unstimulated CD4+ T cells sorted from spleen or lymph node cells, obtained before transplant. Every receptor here comes from a human donor who was the organ donor for an intestinal transplant.

This chain uses TRBV10-2 with TRBJ2-2, with 12 bases identical to TRBD1. J lost 4 bases, V lost 6 bases, and 12 bases had no gene match. This CDR3 is built from 18 residues. Germline assignment: CDR1 WSHSY and CDR2 SAAADI. This CDR3 reads CASSLGTGGAKGTGELFF. The CDR3 DNA follows: TGCGCCAGCAGCCTCGGGACAGGGGGCGCGAAGGGCACCGGGGAGCTGTTTTTT.

The rearrangement joins TRBV21-1 to TRBJ2-7; the table's D call, TRBD1, has no DNA check behind it. TRBV21-1 is annotated as a pseudogene. This CDR3 is 12 amino acids long. CDR3 protein: CAGRDSSYEQYF. In DNA form, the CDR3 reads TGTGCCGGCCGGGACAGCTCCTACGAGCAGTACTTC.

This chain uses TRBV6-1 with TRBJ2-4; 10 bases fit TRBD1. This CDR3 has 15 residues. The junction had 10 bases not matched to a gene; V was cut back by 5 bases and J by 9 bases. Germline lookup yields CDR1 MNHNS and CDR2 SASEGT. The CDR3 spells CASSPRDRGRGIQYF. The CDR3 coding sequence is TGTGCCAGCAGTCCCCGGGACAGGGGAAGGGGCATTCAGTACTTC.

The rearrangement uses TRBV29-1 and TRBJ1-6, with a weak D call TRBD1 (6 bases). This CDR3 is built from 16 residues. The V and J ends lost 5 bases and 2 bases respectively, with 16 bases between them. Germline V gene lookup returns CDR1 SQVTM and CDR2 ANQGSEA. CDR3 region: CSVTITGTPYNSPLHF. The CDR3 nucleotides read TGCAGCGTTACAATTACAGGGACCCCCTATAATTCACCCCTCCACTTT.

The chain has TRBV5-1 and TRBJ2-7, with D tentatively TRBD2 (6 bases). Trimming took off 0 bases at V and 1 base at J, with 11 bases between the two ends. Germline V CDR1 and CDR2: SGHRS, YFSETQ. This CDR3 comprises 15 residues. The CDR3: CASSLAAGKSYEQYF. DNA for the CDR3: TGCGCCAGCAGCTTGGCGGCGGGGAAATCCTACGAGCAGTACTTC.

This chain links TRBV6-5 with TRBJ1-5, with a weak D call TRBD1 (6 bases). The CDR3 runs to 14 residues. Germline V gene lookup returns CDR1 MNHEY and CDR2 SVGAGI. With 6 bases removed from V and 3 bases from J, the gap between germline ends came to 12 bases. CDR3: CASSLNRANQPQHF. The DNA for the CDR3 is TGTGCCAGCAGCCTGAACAGGGCCAATCAGCCCCAGCATTTT.